This is a list of T cell receptor beta chains from one sample in a study of T cell responses to AZD1222 COVID-19 vaccine. Libraries were prepared by immunoSEQ multiplex PCR; TCRdb keeps only in-frame clonotypes and omits some of them. The data hold some 92,000 clones, with over 80% observed a single time. The material sequenced was peripheral blood, taken on day 0 of AZD1222 vaccination. These receptors originate from an adult in good health. Both conserved end residues are part of each CDR3. Each record gives: V gene, D gene, clone size, J gene, CDR3 DNA, CDR3 protein. A D gene is named only where the DNA matches it firmly. Not every row has a clone size; where given, it reads once, few, many or a size class.

V: TRBV6-5; D: .; size: .; J: TRBJ1-6; DNA: TGTGCCAGCACCCCTGGTTTTGGAAATTCACCCCTCCACTTT; CDR3: CASTPGFGNSPLHF
V: TRBV11-2; D: .; size: .; J: TRBJ1-5; DNA: TGTGCCAGCAGCCCCAGGGATGTCAATCAGCCCCAGCATTTT; CDR3: CASSPRDVNQPQHF
V: TRBV2; D: .; size: .; J: TRBJ2-7; DNA: TGTGCCAGCCTGAACCCTAAGAGCTCCTACGAGCAGTACTTC; CDR3: CASLNPKSSYEQYF
V: TRBV6-5; D: .; size: .; J: TRBJ2-7; DNA: TGTGCCAGCAGTTATCGCTACGAGCAGTACTTC; CDR3: CASSYRYEQYF
V: TRBV4-3; D: TRBD1; size: .; J: TRBJ2-7; DNA: TGCGCCAGCAGCCAAGACAGGGGGCTCTACGAGCAGTACTTC; CDR3: CASSQDRGLYEQYF
V: TRBV28; D: .; size: .; J: TRBJ1-1; DNA: TGTGCCAGCAGTTTAGGTAGGGGCAGTATGAACACTGAAGCTTTCTTT; CDR3: CASSLGRGSMNTEAFF
V: TRBV7-2; D: .; size: .; J: TRBJ1-5; DNA: TGTGCCAGCAGCTTAGTCCTGGGGGGAGGCAATCAGCCCCAGCATTTT; CDR3: CASSLVLGGGNQPQHF
V: TRBV24-1; D: .; size: .; J: TRBJ2-1; DNA: TGTGCCACCAGTGATTCCAAAGGGGGAGGCCCCTACAATGAGCAGTTCTTC; CDR3: CATSDSKGGGPYNEQFF
V: TRBV7-9; D: TRBD1; size: once; J: TRBJ2-7; DNA: TGTGCCAGCAGCCTCAGGGGGCTCGAGCAGTACTTC; CDR3: CASSLRGLEQYF
V: TRBV21-1; D: .; size: .; J: TRBJ1-6; DNA: TGTGCCAGCAGCAAGTGCGGGCCAAAGCATAATTCACCCCTCCACTTT; CDR3: CASSKCGPKHNSPLHF
V: TRBV27; D: .; size: .; J: TRBJ1-5; DNA: TGTGCCAGCAGATCCGGACAGTGGAATCAGCCCCAGCATTTT; CDR3: CASRSGQWNQPQHF
V: TRBV28; D: TRBD1; size: .; J: TRBJ1-2; DNA: TGTGCCAGCAGTTTACAAAGGACAGGGGGCTTTGGCTACACCTTC; CDR3: CASSLQRTGGFGYTF
V: TRBV6-6; D: .; size: .; J: TRBJ1-5; DNA: TGTGCCAGCAGTTGGGAAAGCTATAGCAATCAGCCCCAGCATTTT; CDR3: CASSWESYSNQPQHF
V: TRBV28; D: .; size: .; J: TRBJ2-7; DNA: TGTGCCAGCTCTAAGGGTGGGGCAGGACCTTCCTACGAGCAGTACTTC; CDR3: CASSKGGAGPSYEQYF
V: TRBV10-3; D: .; size: .; J: TRBJ1-5; DNA: TGTGCCATCAGTGAGGCCGGGGCCAGAGATCAGCCCCAGCATTTT; CDR3: CAISEAGARDQPQHF
V: TRBV18; D: .; size: .; J: TRBJ1-2; DNA: TGTGCCAGCTCACCGGTCGGGGTGGACTATGGCTACACCTTC; CDR3: CASSPVGVDYGYTF
V: TRBV11-2; D: .; size: .; J: TRBJ1-4; DNA: TGTGCCAGCAGCCCCTTTCGGGGGACCGCGCAACTGTTTTTT; CDR3: CASSPFRGTAQLFF
V: TRBV6-5; D: TRBD1; size: .; J: TRBJ1-2; DNA: TGTGCCAGCAGTTACAGCAGGGGGAACTATGGCTACACCTTC; CDR3: CASSYSRGNYGYTF